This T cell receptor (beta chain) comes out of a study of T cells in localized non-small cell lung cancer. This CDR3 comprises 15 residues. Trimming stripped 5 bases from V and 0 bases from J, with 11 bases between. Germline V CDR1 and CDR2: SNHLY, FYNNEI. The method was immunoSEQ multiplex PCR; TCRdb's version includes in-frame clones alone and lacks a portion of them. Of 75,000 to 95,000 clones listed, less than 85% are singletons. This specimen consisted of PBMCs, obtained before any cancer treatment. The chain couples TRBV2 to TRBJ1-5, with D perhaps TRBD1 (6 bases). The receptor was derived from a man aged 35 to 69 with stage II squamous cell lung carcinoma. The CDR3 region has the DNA TGTGCCAGCAGTCGACAGGATAATAGCAATCAGCCCCAGCATTTT. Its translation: CASSRQDNSNQPQHF.